This T cell receptor (beta chain) comes out of a study of PD-1 blockade in mismatch repair-deficient tumors. Overall study context: All were previously treated, progressing patients with 12 mismatch repair-deficient cancer types.

A word on this clone: Its matching antigen is unknown.

This CDR3 has 12 residues. With 4 bases removed from V and 0 bases from J, the gap between germline ends came to 5 bases. CDR1 SGHTS and CDR2 YDEGEE come from the germline V gene. Study conclusions and caveats: Tumor-resident clones, often undetectable pretreatment in blood, expanded then contracted after pembrolizumab.

TCRdb's table, derived via immunoSEQ multiplex PCR, lists solely in-frame clones and lacks some. The sample lists approximately 40,000 clones, roughly 77% occurring once. PCR or immunohistochemistry showed mismatch repair deficiency in every enrolled patient. The chain employs TRBV5-8 and TRBJ2-7; D not certain. The sequencing here drew on peripheral blood, taken 4 weeks after starting pembrolizumab. The clonotype originates from an adult with mismatch repair-deficient cancer. CDR3 sequence reads: CASSPSSYEQYF. The CDR3 nucleotides read TGTGCCAGCAGCCCGAGCTCCTACGAGCAGTACTTC.